This T cell receptor beta chain is drawn from a study of OX40 agonist ivuxolimab in advanced cancers. About the research overall: The treatment was a fully human IgG2 OX40 agonist, ivuxolimab. Points from the study as a whole: Researchers did not establish what antigens the expanded peripheral T cells target. At 0.1 to 3.0 mg/kg, CD4+ and CD8+ blood T cells expanded clonally by week 6.

For this clone: Its antigen remains unknown.

TCRdb's table, derived via immunoSEQ multiplex PCR, lists solely in-frame clones and lacks some. The sample lists about 90,000 clones; roughly nine tenths were seen once. Germline V CDR1 and CDR2: MDHEN, SYDVKM. The CDR3 sequence is 14 residues long. The receptor was derived from an adult with an advanced solid tumor such as melanoma, head and neck, liver or kidney cancer. The starting material was CD4+ or CD8+ T cells sorted from blood, obtained in a trial of the OX40 agonist ivuxolimab. The chain uses TRBV28 and TRBJ2-5; possible D gene TRBD1, 5 bases. The J call may be wrong; the DNA end is better matched by TRBJ2-7. CDR3 region: CASSLGRVPYEQYF. CDR3 nucleotide sequence: TGTGCCAGCAGTTTGGGCAGGGTTCCCTACGAGCAGTACTTC.